A single sample gave rise to the 10 T cell receptor beta chains below, sequenced in a study of T cell changes during pregnancy in multiple sclerosis. The method was immunoSEQ multiplex PCR; TCRdb's version includes in-frame clones alone and lacks a portion of them. The data contain about 120,000 clones, approximately 93% of them singletons. This specimen consisted of peripheral blood, obtained before pregnancy. The receptors come from a female donor with multiple sclerosis, enrolled in a pregnancy study.

The CDR3 region is CASSDRGMNTEAFF. As DNA, the CDR3 is TGTGCCAGCAGCGACAGGGGCATGAACACTGAAGCTTTCTTT. The chain couples TRBV6-6 to TRBJ1-1, with 8 bases lining up with TRBD1. Germline lookup yields CDR1 MNHNY and CDR2 SVGAGI (reference sequence). The J segment lost 0 bases and the V segment lost 6 bases, leaving 3 bases of the junction unmatched. The CDR3 has 14 residues.

This chain joins TRBV5-1 and TRBJ1-2, with TRBD1 identical over 8 bases. The CDR3 extends over 16 amino acids. Per germline, CDR1 SGHRS and CDR2 YFSETQ. The V gene end was trimmed by 4 bases and the J gene end by 0 bases; junction bases not matched to a gene: 8. In DNA, the CDR3 is TGCGCCAGCAGCGCGTTCACAGGGGGAGCTAACTATGGCTACACCTTC. Amino acids: CASSAFTGGANYGYTF.

This chain uses TRBV19 with TRBJ2-5; the D is unclear. V shed 6 bases and J shed 1 base, with 9 bases lying between them. The CDR3 covers 13 residues. Germline assignment: CDR1 LNHDA and CDR2 SQIVND (reference sequence). The CDR3 DNA is TGTGCCAGTAGGGCAGGCGCCCAAGAGACCCAGTACTTC. Translating it yields CASRAGAQETQYF.

The chain uses TRBV28 and TRBJ2-7; 7 bases agree with TRBD2. Losses at the gene ends were 6 bases for V and 4 bases for J; bases not matched to a gene: 6. Germline V gene data show CDR1 as MDHEN and CDR2 as SYDVKM. The CDR3 consists of 13 residues. The CDR3 DNA is TGTGCCAGCAGCCCGGGGAGGGAGTACGAGCAGTACTTC. Its protein product is CASSPGREYEQYF.

This sequence joins TRBV5-1 and TRBJ2-5; D may be TRBD1 (5 bases). Germline V gene sequence: CDR1 SGHRS, CDR2 YFSETQ. With 2 bases removed from V and 3 bases from J, the gap between germline ends came to 8 bases. CDR3 size: 13 residues. The CDR3 DNA reads as TGCGCCAGCAGCTTTCAGGGTGAAGAGACCCAGTACTTC. Its translation is CASSFQGEETQYF.

CDR3 in DNA: TGCAGCGCCGGACGGAGGGACACTGAAGCTTTCTTT. Its protein product is CSAGRRDTEAFF. This chain links TRBV29-1 with TRBJ1-1; D not resolved. Germline V gene sequence: CDR1 SQVTM, CDR2 ANQGSEA. The CDR3 has 12 residues. Trimming took 7 bases from V and 3 from J, leaving 12 bases between them.

V usage is TRBV5-6 and J usage is TRBJ1-2, with D unclear. Germline V gives CDR1 SGHDT, CDR2 YYEEEE. The CDR3 covers 15 residues. V lost 0 bases and J lost 3, with 12 bases in between. Written as DNA, the CDR3 is TGTGCCAGCAGCTTGGGCGGGATAAGATACTATGGCTACACCTTC. This sequence encodes CASSLGGIRYYGYTF.

The CDR3 coding sequence is TGTGCCGGAGCAACGACAGCCGATCAGCCCCAGCATTTT. It encodes CAGATTADQPQHF. The chain is built from TRBV6-1 and TRBJ1-5; possible D gene TRBD1, 5 bases. Germline lookup yields CDR1 MNHNS and CDR2 SASEGT. The CDR3 runs to 13 residues. The V and J ends lost 11 bases and 5 bases respectively, with 16 bases between them.

The gene calls are TRBV4-1 and TRBJ2-7; no reliable D call. V shed 0 bases and J shed 1 base, with 19 bases lying between them. This CDR3 spans 18 amino acids. Germline V gene lookup returns CDR1 MGHRA and CDR2 YSYEKL. This chain's CDR3 is CASSQDGNARGNSYEQYF. The DNA for the CDR3 is TGCGCCAGCAGCCAAGATGGTAACGCGCGAGGTAATTCCTACGAGCAGTACTTC.

This chain connects TRBV11-2 to TRBJ2-1; 8 bases match TRBD2. V was clipped by 5 bases and J by 0 bases; unmatched bases: 3. This CDR3 has 15 residues. Looked up from germline, CDR1 is SGHAT and CDR2 is FQNNGV. The CDR3 spells CASSLRGVSYNEQFF. Written as DNA, the CDR3 is TGTGCCAGCAGCCTGCGGGGGGTCTCCTACAATGAGCAGTTCTTC.